Below, 5 T cell receptor beta chains from the same sample are listed, as sequenced in a study of blood T cell repertoires in COVID-19. Using immunoSEQ multiplex PCR, the repertoire was profiled, and TCRdb retains in-frame clones only, with some absent. The data contain some 30,000 clones, about 86% of them singletons. Specimen: peripheral blood. The receptor set was obtained from a human donor in a cohort sampled during active COVID-19.

The chain uses TRBV6-2 or TRBV6-3 and TRBJ2-6; D ambiguous. From germline, CDR1 is MNHEY and CDR2 SVGEGT. This CDR3 contains 17 residues. V was shortened by 2 bases and J by 0 bases, with 11 bases between the two germline ends. The CDR3 region is CASSYPIHSSGANVLTF. The DNA of the CDR3 is TGTGCCAGCAGTTACCCCATCCATAGCTCTGGGGCCAACGTCCTGACTTTC.

V usage is TRBV6-2 or TRBV6-3 and J usage is TRBJ1-1, with a weak D call TRBD1 (5 bases). CDR1 and CDR2 from the germline V gene are MNHEY and SVGEGT. Deletions cut 2 bases from V and 4 bases from J, with 8 bases between. CDR3 length: 13 residues. In nucleotides, the CDR3 is TGTGCCAGCAGTTACAGGGGCCTCACTGAAGCTTTCTTT. Amino acids: CASSYRGLTEAFF.

The genes are TRBV30 and TRBJ1-5, with D possibly matching TRBD1 (6 bases). The germline V and J ends were trimmed by 0 bases and 6 bases, with 12 bases remaining between them. Germline CDR1 GTSNPN, CDR2 SVGIG (reference sequence). This CDR3 is built from 14 residues. The CDR3 DNA follows: TGTGCCTGGAGTGTGGGGGGGGCAGGTCAGCCCCAGCATTTT. It specifies CAWSVGGAGQPQHF.

CDR3 loop: CASSPDRGDEQYF. The DNA of the CDR3 is TGTGCCAGCAGTCCCGACAGGGGAGACGAGCAGTACTTC. The chain recombines TRBV7-6 with TRBJ2-7; the match to TRBD1 covers 8 bases. Germline CDR1 and CDR2: SGHVS and FNYEAQ. The CDR3 length is 13 residues. V lost 6 bases to trimming and J lost 5 bases; unmatched junction nucleotides: 6.

CDR3 loop: CASRTSGGALEEQYF. DNA for the CDR3: TGTGCCAGTAGGACTAGCGGGGGGGCCTTGGAAGAGCAGTACTTC. J is TRBJ2-7 and V is TRBV19, with TRBD2 matching 14 bases. The CDR3 length is 15 residues. Germline CDR1 is LNHDA and CDR2 is SQIVND (reference sequence). V dropped 6 bases and J dropped 7; count of bases not matched to a gene: 8.